This is a list of T cell receptor beta chains from one sample in a study of cytomegalovirus exposure and HLA in healthy donors. The protocol was immunoSEQ multiplex PCR, while the TCRdb copy is restricted to in-frame clones and leaves out a portion. The table includes about 98,000 clones, 65% to 80% detected once. The sequencing input was PBMCs. The receptors originated from a human donor in good health. Both conserved end residues are part of each CDR3. The D gene is left open where the match is weak. Not all rows give a size; the values are once, few, many and, for expanded clones, a class.

d_call: TRBD1
clone_size: .
j_call: TRBJ1-6
v_call: TRBV5-4
cdr3_length: 15
cdr3_aa: CASSSRRQGNSPLHF
cdr3_nt: TGTGCCAGCAGCTCGAGGCGACAGGGGAATTCACCCCTCCACTTT

d_call: .
clone_size: .
j_call: TRBJ1-1
v_call: TRBV6-5
cdr3_length: 15
cdr3_aa: CASSTRGQPSTEAFF
cdr3_nt: TGTGCCAGCAGTACAAGAGGACAGCCGAGCACTGAAGCTTTCTTT

d_call: .
clone_size: .
j_call: TRBJ1-1
v_call: TRBV5-4
cdr3_length: 13
cdr3_aa: CASSSKRDTEAFF
cdr3_nt: TGTGCCAGCAGCTCAAAGAGGGACACTGAAGCTTTCTTT

d_call: .
clone_size: .
j_call: TRBJ2-1
v_call: TRBV29-1
cdr3_length: 14
cdr3_aa: CSVEMRVSYNEQFF
cdr3_nt: TGCAGCGTTGAAATGAGGGTTTCGTACAATGAGCAGTTCTTC

d_call: TRBD2
clone_size: once
j_call: TRBJ2-7
v_call: TRBV10-2
cdr3_length: 14
cdr3_aa: CASNPSGRYYEQYF
cdr3_nt: TGCGCCAGCAACCCTAGCGGAAGGTATTACGAGCAGTACTTC

d_call: TRBD1
clone_size: once
j_call: TRBJ2-7
v_call: TRBV5-4
cdr3_length: 15
cdr3_aa: CASSLSGQGRYEQYF
cdr3_nt: TGTGCCAGCAGCTTGTCGGGACAGGGGCGCTACGAGCAGTACTTC

d_call: .
clone_size: few
j_call: TRBJ1-2
v_call: TRBV7-2
cdr3_length: 16
cdr3_aa: CASSVMVAEVNYGYTF
cdr3_nt: TGTGCCAGCAGTGTTATGGTTGCGGAAGTTAACTATGGCTACACCTTC

d_call: .
clone_size: .
j_call: TRBJ1-1
v_call: TRBV9
cdr3_length: 13
cdr3_aa: CASSVNPNTEAFF
cdr3_nt: TGTGCCAGCAGTGTCAATCCGAACACTGAAGCTTTCTTT

d_call: TRBD2
clone_size: .
j_call: TRBJ2-3
v_call: TRBV9
cdr3_length: 14
cdr3_aa: CASRASGPTDTQYF
cdr3_nt: TGTGCCAGCAGGGCTAGCGGGCCGACAGATACGCAGTATTTT

d_call: .
clone_size: .
j_call: TRBJ2-7
v_call: TRBV5-1
cdr3_length: 15
cdr3_aa: CASSLPGSGSYEQYF
cdr3_nt: TGCGCCAGCAGCCTCCCAGGGTCGGGCTCCTACGAGCAGTACTTC

d_call: .
clone_size: .
j_call: TRBJ1-2
v_call: TRBV5-1
cdr3_length: 17
cdr3_aa: CASSFIRGSERIDGYTF
cdr3_nt: TGCGCCAGCAGCTTTATCAGGGGTTCGGAGAGGATAGATGGCTACACCTTC

d_call: TRBD1
clone_size: .
j_call: TRBJ2-1
v_call: TRBV6-6
cdr3_length: 14
cdr3_aa: CASANRGSYNEQFF
cdr3_nt: TGTGCCAGCGCTAACAGGGGCTCCTACAATGAGCAGTTCTTC

d_call: TRBD1
clone_size: .
j_call: TRBJ2-2
v_call: TRBV19
cdr3_length: 14
cdr3_aa: CASRDRVYTGELFF
cdr3_nt: TGTGCCAGCCGGGACAGGGTTTACACCGGGGAGCTGTTTTTT

d_call: .
clone_size: few
j_call: TRBJ1-1
v_call: TRBV7-6
cdr3_length: 16
cdr3_aa: CASSLPKGGVEGEAFF
cdr3_nt: TGTGCCAGCAGCTTACCGAAGGGGGGGGTTGAGGGTGAAGCTTTCTTT

d_call: TRBD1
clone_size: .
j_call: TRBJ2-4
v_call: TRBV7-2
cdr3_length: 15
cdr3_aa: CASSPEGTVKNIQYF
cdr3_nt: TGTGCCAGCAGCCCAGAAGGGACAGTCAAAAACATTCAGTACTTC

d_call: TRBD2
clone_size: .
j_call: TRBJ2-5
v_call: TRBV10-1
cdr3_length: 17
cdr3_aa: CTSSESEAGGPEETQYF
cdr3_nt: TGCACCAGCAGTGAGAGTGAAGCGGGAGGGCCGGAAGAGACCCAGTACTTC

d_call: TRBD1
clone_size: .
j_call: TRBJ2-7
v_call: TRBV10-3
cdr3_length: 13
cdr3_aa: CAISEPGQVRQYF
cdr3_nt: TGTGCCATCAGTGAGCCGGGACAGGTTCGGCAGTACTTC

d_call: .
clone_size: once
j_call: TRBJ2-7
v_call: TRBV30
cdr3_length: 12
cdr3_aa: CAWSRLAREQYF
cdr3_nt: TGTGCCTGGAGTAGGCTAGCCCGCGAGCAGTACTTC

d_call: .
clone_size: .
j_call: TRBJ1-1
v_call: TRBV29-1
cdr3_length: 12
cdr3_aa: CSVAQGNTEAFF
cdr3_nt: TGCAGCGTTGCCCAGGGGAACACTGAAGCTTTCTTT

d_call: .
clone_size: .
j_call: TRBJ1-3
v_call: TRBV30
cdr3_length: 15
cdr3_aa: CAWSVDRSSGNTIYF
cdr3_nt: TGTGCCTGGAGTGTGGACAGAAGCTCTGGAAACACCATATATTTT

d_call: TRBD1
clone_size: .
j_call: TRBJ2-7
v_call: TRBV7-9
cdr3_length: 12
cdr3_aa: CASSNRGYEQYF
cdr3_nt: TGTGCCAGCAGCAACAGGGGCTACGAGCAGTACTTC

d_call: TRBD2
clone_size: few
j_call: TRBJ2-1
v_call: TRBV15
cdr3_length: 20
cdr3_aa: CATSRGRTSEFLHSYNEQFF
cdr3_nt: TGTGCCACCAGCAGAGGTCGGACTAGCGAGTTCCTTCACTCCTACAATGAGCAGTTCTTC

d_call: .
clone_size: .
j_call: TRBJ1-3
v_call: TRBV2
cdr3_length: 13
cdr3_aa: CASRGDSGNTIYF
cdr3_nt: TGTGCCAGCCGCGGGGATTCTGGAAACACCATATATTTT

d_call: .
clone_size: .
j_call: TRBJ1-5
v_call: TRBV12-5
cdr3_length: 19
cdr3_aa: CASGLLTVRGRRFNQPQHF
cdr3_nt: TGTGCTAGTGGTTTGCTTACGGTCAGGGGCCGGAGATTCAATCAGCCCCAGCATTTT

d_call: .
clone_size: .
j_call: TRBJ2-1
v_call: TRBV11-3
cdr3_length: 13
cdr3_aa: CASSLGGYNEQFF
cdr3_nt: TGTGCCAGCAGCTTAGGAGGATACAATGAGCAGTTCTTC

d_call: .
clone_size: .
j_call: TRBJ2-5
v_call: TRBV30
cdr3_length: 15
cdr3_aa: CAWTRSGGSGETQYF
cdr3_nt: TGTGCCTGGACTCGTAGCGGAGGGTCGGGGGAGACCCAGTACTTC

d_call: TRBD1
clone_size: .
j_call: TRBJ1-2
v_call: TRBV6-1
cdr3_length: 14
cdr3_aa: CASSENRGSGGYTF
cdr3_nt: TGTGCCAGCAGTGAAAACAGGGGTTCAGGTGGCTACACCTTC

d_call: .
clone_size: .
j_call: TRBJ1-2
v_call: TRBV7-2
cdr3_length: 14
cdr3_aa: CASSLARADYGYTF
cdr3_nt: TGTGCCAGCAGCTTAGCGAGGGCAGACTATGGCTACACCTTC

d_call: TRBD1
clone_size: few
j_call: TRBJ2-7
v_call: TRBV4-1
cdr3_length: 14
cdr3_aa: CASSLDRGSYEQYF
cdr3_nt: TGCGCCAGCAGCCTTGACAGGGGGAGTTACGAGCAGTACTTC

d_call: .
clone_size: .
j_call: TRBJ1-2
v_call: TRBV27
cdr3_length: 13
cdr3_aa: CASSLGVDGGYTF
cdr3_nt: TGTGCCAGCAGCCTAGGGGTCGACGGGGGCTACACCTTC

d_call: TRBD1
clone_size: .
j_call: TRBJ2-7
v_call: TRBV7-2
cdr3_length: 15
cdr3_aa: CASSATPGGALEQYF
cdr3_nt: TGTGCCAGCAGCGCTACCCCAGGGGGCGCGTTGGAGCAGTACTTC

d_call: .
clone_size: .
j_call: TRBJ2-7
v_call: TRBV7-9
cdr3_length: 12
cdr3_aa: CASSAPGGEQYF
cdr3_nt: TGTGCCAGCAGCGCCCCTGGCGGTGAGCAGTACTTC

d_call: TRBD1
clone_size: .
j_call: TRBJ1-1
v_call: TRBV5-5
cdr3_length: 14
cdr3_aa: CASRLQGAHTEAFF
cdr3_nt: TGTGCCAGCAGACTCCAGGGGGCGCACACTGAAGCTTTCTTT

d_call: .
clone_size: few
j_call: TRBJ2-1
v_call: TRBV4-3
cdr3_length: 14
cdr3_aa: CASSRLLASNEQFF
cdr3_nt: TGCGCCAGCAGCCGCCTTCTAGCTTCCAATGAGCAGTTCTTC

d_call: .
clone_size: .
j_call: TRBJ1-1
v_call: TRBV7-9
cdr3_length: 12
cdr3_aa: CASSPTGFKAFF
cdr3_nt: TGTGCCAGCAGCCCCACCGGGTTTAAAGCTTTCTTT

d_call: TRBD2
clone_size: .
j_call: TRBJ2-7
v_call: TRBV9
cdr3_length: 15
cdr3_aa: CASSVGGAPSYEQYF
cdr3_nt: TGTGCCAGCAGCGTGGGAGGGGCCCCTTCCTACGAGCAGTACTTC

d_call: .
clone_size: few
j_call: TRBJ2-1
v_call: TRBV27
cdr3_length: 15
cdr3_aa: CASSFIAVPPPEQFF
cdr3_nt: TGTGCCAGCAGTTTTATAGCAGTCCCACCGCCTGAGCAGTTCTTC

d_call: TRBD1
clone_size: .
j_call: TRBJ2-7
v_call: TRBV7-9
cdr3_length: 13
cdr3_aa: CASSSGTGFEQYF
cdr3_nt: TGTGCCAGCAGCTCCGGGACAGGGTTCGAGCAGTACTTC

d_call: .
clone_size: once
j_call: TRBJ1-5
v_call: TRBV10-2
cdr3_length: 12
cdr3_aa: CASSDLGQPQHF
cdr3_nt: TGCGCCAGCAGTGATCTCGGTCAGCCCCAGCATTTT

d_call: .
clone_size: .
j_call: TRBJ1-2
v_call: TRBV19
cdr3_length: 16
cdr3_aa: CASSIYVVGFNYGYTF
cdr3_nt: TGTGCCAGTAGTATTTACGTGGTCGGGTTTAACTATGGCTACACCTTC

d_call: .
clone_size: .
j_call: TRBJ2-1
v_call: TRBV4-3
cdr3_length: 13
cdr3_aa: CASSQDVTGSQFF
cdr3_nt: TGCGCCAGCAGCCAAGATGTTACGGGTTCGCAGTTCTTC

d_call: .
clone_size: .
j_call: TRBJ1-2
v_call: TRBV7-2
cdr3_length: 15
cdr3_aa: CASSVRAAEGYGYTF
cdr3_nt: TGTGCCAGCAGCGTCCGGGCCGCCGAGGGCTATGGCTACACCTTC

d_call: .
clone_size: .
j_call: TRBJ2-2
v_call: TRBV5-1
cdr3_length: 14
cdr3_aa: CASSLGTSTGELFF
cdr3_nt: TGCGCCAGCAGCTTGGGGACTTCCACCGGGGAGCTGTTTTTT

d_call: .
clone_size: .
j_call: TRBJ2-3
v_call: TRBV20-1
cdr3_length: 11
cdr3_aa: CSARLTDTQYF
cdr3_nt: TGCAGTGCCCGACTAACAGATACGCAGTATTTT

d_call: TRBD1
clone_size: .
j_call: TRBJ1-1
v_call: TRBV7-6
cdr3_length: 22
cdr3_aa: CASSLASRLTGTGGKGGTEAFF
cdr3_nt: TGTGCCAGCAGCTTAGCGTCCCGCCTAACCGGGACAGGGGGTAAGGGGGGCACTGAAGCTTTCTTT

d_call: .
clone_size: once
j_call: TRBJ2-2
v_call: TRBV7-8
cdr3_length: 14
cdr3_aa: CASSFTPRDGELFF
cdr3_nt: TGTGCCAGCAGCTTCACTCCGCGGGACGGGGAGCTGTTTTTT

d_call: .
clone_size: once
j_call: TRBJ2-7
v_call: TRBV29-1
cdr3_length: 12
cdr3_aa: CSVDGLANEQYF
cdr3_nt: TGCAGCGTTGATGGGCTCGCAAACGAGCAGTACTTC